The rows below give T cell receptor beta chains drawn from one sample of a study of CD8+CD57+ T cells in acquired aplastic anemia. One entry per CDR3 protein, called by TCRdb with MiXCR from the reads. The sample holds fewer than 70,000 distinct CDR3 sequences; roughly half are singletons and the top ten take about 8%. The sample consisted of sorted CD4+, CD8+, or CD8+CD57+ T cells (not recorded which) from PBMCs. Every receptor here comes from a human donor in good health, serving as a control. CDR3s leave out the opening cysteine and the closing phenylalanine or tryptophan. Each record gives: CDR3 protein, V gene, clone size, J gene. Part of the rows lack a size; the others show once, few, many or a class for expanded clones.

CDR3: SASKDNEQF; V: TRBV20-1; size: .; J: TRBJ2-1
CDR3: ASSIGGFNSPLH; V: TRBV19; size: .; J: TRBJ1-6
CDR3: ASSLTGGDSPLH; V: TRBV25-1; size: few; J: TRBJ1-6
CDR3: ASSINKGGTSGVQETQY; V: TRBV9; size: .; J: TRBJ2-5
CDR3: ASSETTGTYEQY; V: TRBV6-1; size: many; J: TRBJ2-7
CDR3: SARSGTGETQY; V: TRBV20-1; size: many; J: TRBJ2-5
CDR3: ASSMGETQY; V: TRBV19; size: .; J: TRBJ2-5
CDR3: SARDWAGLETQY; V: TRBV20-1; size: .; J: TRBJ2-5
CDR3: ASSLGHLYEQY; V: TRBV2; size: .; J: TRBJ2-7
CDR3: SVQGGRGNGYT; V: TRBV29-1; size: .; J: TRBJ1-2
CDR3: ASRGGPLSTDTQY; V: TRBV2; size: many; J: TRBJ2-3
CDR3: ASSLMAGGLNTEAF; V: TRBV5-1; size: .; J: TRBJ1-1
CDR3: ASIMTDHSYNEQF; V: TRBV12-3/TRBV12-4; size: many; J: TRBJ2-1
CDR3: ASSEKALALSYEQY; V: TRBV2; size: .; J: TRBJ2-7
CDR3: AISESGGEQLNEKLF; V: TRBV10-3; size: once; J: TRBJ1-4
CDR3: SGSGRAPNEQF; V: TRBV29-1; size: .; J: TRBJ2-1
CDR3: ASSSDTEAF; V: TRBV7-8; size: .; J: TRBJ1-1
CDR3: ASSYDTDTQY; V: TRBV7-2; size: .; J: TRBJ2-3
CDR3: ASSSLTSGGATDTQY; V: TRBV27; size: few; J: TRBJ2-3
CDR3: SAEWLYGYT; V: TRBV20-1; size: .; J: TRBJ1-2
CDR3: ASSIDTHSNQPQH; V: TRBV7-2; size: .; J: TRBJ1-5
CDR3: ASSLEGFADTQY; V: TRBV19; size: medium-sized; J: TRBJ2-3
CDR3: ATSAGTGRHLNYGYT; V: TRBV15; size: .; J: TRBJ1-2
CDR3: ASSIIANGNQPQH; V: TRBV19; size: many; J: TRBJ1-5
CDR3: ASSPLDRGNGYT; V: TRBV5-1; size: once; J: TRBJ1-2
CDR3: ASSFYRPAADTIY; V: TRBV7-8; size: many; J: TRBJ1-3
CDR3: ASSYSIGEQY; V: TRBV6-5; size: .; J: TRBJ2-7
CDR3: ATSPGLKSDGYT; V: TRBV15; size: medium-sized; J: TRBJ1-2
CDR3: ASSDKDREGETQY; V: TRBV6-1; size: .; J: TRBJ2-5
CDR3: ATSDEGRTTQY; V: TRBV24-1; size: once; J: TRBJ2-3
CDR3: ASGSDSPREGYT; V: TRBV5-6; size: many; J: TRBJ1-2
CDR3: AISESRDRGGYT; V: TRBV10-3; size: .; J: TRBJ1-2
CDR3: SASPGAANYGYT; V: TRBV20-1; size: .; J: TRBJ1-2
CDR3: ASSLAASYEQY; V: TRBV27; size: many; J: TRBJ2-7
CDR3: ASSPTPDKSYGYT; V: TRBV7-9; size: few; J: TRBJ1-2
CDR3: ASRPTLGDGYGYT; V: TRBV5-6; size: .; J: TRBJ1-2
CDR3: ASSFGLLTGED; V: TRBV5-8; size: many; J: TRBJ2-7
CDR3: ASSWGTGVNSPLH; V: TRBV5-6; size: many; J: TRBJ1-6
CDR3: SARDRGTHEQY; V: TRBV20-1; size: many; J: TRBJ2-7
CDR3: ASSSGANYGYT; V: TRBV12-3/TRBV12-4; size: .; J: TRBJ1-2
CDR3: SARGGGRSRGYT; V: TRBV20-1; size: .; J: TRBJ1-2
CDR3: ASSPGLSNEQF; V: TRBV19; size: .; J: TRBJ2-1
CDR3: ASRTGDNEQF; V: TRBV2; size: medium-sized; J: TRBJ2-1
CDR3: AISEVTVYGYT; V: TRBV10-3; size: .; J: TRBJ1-2
CDR3: SGSTMNTEAF; V: TRBV29-1; size: .; J: TRBJ1-1
CDR3: ASSLNPLEQY; V: TRBV7-8; size: few; J: TRBJ2-7
CDR3: ASSEIQTRPSTDTQY; V: TRBV7-2; size: many; J: TRBJ2-3
CDR3: ASSSPTTSLR; V: TRBV28; size: .; J: TRBJ1-1
CDR3: ASSSIYYYEQY; V: TRBV7-9; size: once; J: TRBJ2-7
CDR3: ASSLVSDEQF; V: TRBV7-2; size: once; J: TRBJ2-1
CDR3: ASSAGADTQY; V: TRBV7-2; size: .; J: TRBJ2-3
CDR3: ARGDGNSGNT; V: TRBV2; size: .; J: TRBJ1-2
CDR3: ASSGFGYT; V: TRBV9; size: .; J: TRBJ1-2
CDR3: ASTATRSKDEQF; V: TRBV12-3/TRBV12-4; size: .; J: TRBJ2-1
CDR3: ASSLTGENTRNEKLF; V: TRBV7-3; size: many; J: TRBJ1-4
CDR3: ASSRGQNEQY; V: TRBV2; size: .; J: TRBJ2-7
CDR3: ASSRGHGYT; V: TRBV12-3/TRBV12-4; size: .; J: TRBJ1-2
CDR3: ASSLFSSSTYSGNTIY; V: TRBV9; size: few; J: TRBJ1-3